This T cell receptor beta chain was captured by sequencing in a study of blood T cell repertoires in COVID-19. Study as a whole: Acute and convalescent COVID-19 specimens originated in the United States, Italy and Spain. PBMCs, B-cell-depleted T cells, or T cells provided the cDNA or gDNA that made up the material.

In the original analysis: Scientists estimated how many nucleated cells there were by amplifying reference gene primers. Assay: immunoSEQ multiplex PCR; the TCRdb copy retains only in-frame clones and omits some. Clone size and the V and J calls come from that table; the DNA yielded D and trimming. The table shows about 670,000 clones, with around 90% occurring only once. CDR3 length equals 14 residues. CDR1 is LGHDT, CDR2 YNNKEL, per germline (reference sequence). The ends were cut back, 5 bases at V and 5 bases at J, with 15 bases in the middle. Sequences were obtained from peripheral blood. The chain combines TRBV3-1 (or the pseudogene TRBV3-2) with TRBJ1-2; D perhaps matches TRBD1 (5 bases). The origin of this receptor is a woman aged 18-30 years with acute or convalescent COVID-19. CDR3 amino acids: CASSYSKEGYGYTF. The CDR3 coding sequence is TGTGCCAGCAGCTACAGTAAGGAGGGGTATGGCTACACCTTC.